A selection of T cell receptor beta chains follows, all from one sample in a study of blood T cell repertoires in COVID-19. This table comes from immunoSEQ multiplex PCR, and its TCRdb copy is limited to in-frame clones, with some not included. The repertoire holds 55,000 to 80,000 clones, with about four fifths as singletons. The sample was peripheral blood. Receptor source: a man between 65 and 79 years old with acute or convalescent COVID-19. Both conserved end residues are part of each CDR3.

j_call v_call cdr3_aa
TRBJ2-2 TRBV13 CASSLDRDGRAHPGELFF
TRBJ2-1 TRBV12-5 CASGLVDGGEQFF
TRBJ2-1 TRBV7-3 CASSFPGNEQFF
TRBJ1-2 TRBV7-3 CASSPGTGGDGYTF
TRBJ2-1 TRBV7-2 CASSPFPGLGYEQFF
TRBJ2-1 TRBV11-3 CASSRSNGRASNEQFF
TRBJ2-1 TRBV27 CASSLQPQVTYNEQFF
TRBJ2-2 TRBV6-5 CASSRTGGRELFF
TRBJ1-2 TRBV6-5 CASSYSSGLGYTF
TRBJ1-1 TRBV2 CASSHKPGDTEAFF
TRBJ2-3 TRBV10-1 CATRDARAYQSSTDTQYF
TRBJ2-7 TRBV27 CASSSLNRGISGGPYYEQYF
TRBJ2-5 TRBV7-8 CASSYAARAEETQYF
TRBJ1-2 TRBV19 CASSLPVGRGYGYTF
TRBJ2-2 TRBV24-1 CATSERGPGELFF
TRBJ2-2 TRBV21-1 CASSRTATRLASVTGELFF
TRBJ2-7 TRBV11-3 CASSPTSGYEQYF
TRBJ2-1 TRBV7-8 CASSLVQDNEQFF
TRBJ1-6 TRBV7-2 CASSLGGPSNSPLHF
TRBJ1-1 TRBV28 CASSFLQTDSMNTEAFF
TRBJ2-7 TRBV23-1 CASPKRREEQYF
TRBJ2-7 TRBV5-6 CASSSWGGSSYEQYF
TRBJ2-7 TRBV18 CASSSGQGTSYEQYF
TRBJ1-2 TRBV12-3/TRBV12-4 CASSLGNYGYTF
TRBJ1-2 TRBV28 CASSLAGPRGYTF
TRBJ1-2 TRBV28 CASSLADPGGNSRYTF
TRBJ2-3 TRBV19 CASSGLAGGTTWDTQYF
TRBJ1-2 TRBV5-4 CASRPEGVYGYTF
TRBJ1-5 TRBV19 CASSIAGSPNQPQHF
TRBJ2-1 TRBV7-3 CASSLKFQGEQFF
TRBJ2-2 TRBV12-3/TRBV12-4 CASTPGQRGRLFF
TRBJ2-1 TRBV24-1 CATSDYGRAGNEQFF
TRBJ2-7 TRBV27 CASILGGVQYF
TRBJ1-5 TRBV11-2 CASSLGGQSNQPQHF
TRBJ2-7 TRBV7-8 CASSFSGRAFYEQYF
TRBJ2-3 TRBV19 CASGQEADTQYF
TRBJ2-3 TRBV4-1 CASSQVDRVPDTQYF
TRBJ1-2 TRBV27 CASSLSPTGYGYTF
TRBJ2-5 TRBV6-5 CASSYLQEQETQYF
TRBJ2-3 TRBV7-9 CASSLNRGADTQYF
TRBJ1-1 TRBV6-6 CASSYSGSEAFF